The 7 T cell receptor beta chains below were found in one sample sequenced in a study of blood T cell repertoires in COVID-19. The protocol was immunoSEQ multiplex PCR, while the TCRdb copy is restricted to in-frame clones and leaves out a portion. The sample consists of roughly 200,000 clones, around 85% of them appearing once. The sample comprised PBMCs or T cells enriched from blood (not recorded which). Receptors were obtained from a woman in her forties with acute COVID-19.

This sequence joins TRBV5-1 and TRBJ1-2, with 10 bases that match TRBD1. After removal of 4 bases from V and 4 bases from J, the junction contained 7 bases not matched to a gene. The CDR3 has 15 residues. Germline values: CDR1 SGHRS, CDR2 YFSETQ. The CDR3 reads CASSPRDRGSYGYTF. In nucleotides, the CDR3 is TGCGCCAGCAGCCCCCGGGACAGGGGTAGCTATGGCTACACCTTC. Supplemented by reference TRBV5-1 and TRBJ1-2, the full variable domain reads KAGVTQTPRYLIKTRGQQVTLSCSPISGHRSVSWYQQTPGQGLQFLFEYFSETQRNKGNFPGRFSGRQFSNSRSEMNVSTLELGDSALYLCASSPRDRGSYGYTFGSGTRLTVV.

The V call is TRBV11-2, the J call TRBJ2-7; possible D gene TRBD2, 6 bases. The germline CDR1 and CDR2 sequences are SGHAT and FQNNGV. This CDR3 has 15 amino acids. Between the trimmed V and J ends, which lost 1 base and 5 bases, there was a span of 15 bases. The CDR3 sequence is CASSLGAGRVDEQYF. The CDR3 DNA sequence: TGTGCCAGCAGCTTAGGAGCGGGCAGGGTGGACGAGCAGTACTTC.

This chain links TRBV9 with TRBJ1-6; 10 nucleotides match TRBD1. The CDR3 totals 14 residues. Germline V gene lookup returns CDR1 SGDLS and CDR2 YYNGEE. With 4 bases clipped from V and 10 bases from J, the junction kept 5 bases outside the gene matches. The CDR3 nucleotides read TGTGCCAGCAGCCGGGACAGGGGAATATCACCCCTCCACTTT. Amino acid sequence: CASSRDRGISPLHF.

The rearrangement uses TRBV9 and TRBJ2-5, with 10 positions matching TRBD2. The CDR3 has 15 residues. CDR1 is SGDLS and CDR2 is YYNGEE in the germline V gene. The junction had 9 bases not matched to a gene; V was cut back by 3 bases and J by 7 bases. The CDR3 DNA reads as TGTGCCAGCAGCGGTTCGGGACTAGCGCGAGGGACCCAGTACTTC. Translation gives CASSGSGLARGTQYF.

CDR3 residues: CATTGTGGGEQYF. The CDR3 nucleotides are TGTGCCACCACCGGGACAGGGGGCGGTGAGCAGTACTTC. This chain joins TRBV2 and TRBJ2-7, with 12 bases lining up with TRBD1. V was clipped by 10 bases and J by 7 bases; unmatched bases: 8. The CDR3 has 13 amino acids. The germline gives CDR1 SNHLY, CDR2 FYNNEI. The entire variable domain, with the rest obtained from reference TRBV2 and TRBJ2-7, is as follows: EPEVTQTPSHQVTQMGQEVILRCVPISNHLYFYWYRQILGQKVEFLVSFYNNEISEKSEIFDDQFSVERPDGSNFTLKIRSTKLEDSAMYFCATTGTGGGEQYFGPGTRLTVT.

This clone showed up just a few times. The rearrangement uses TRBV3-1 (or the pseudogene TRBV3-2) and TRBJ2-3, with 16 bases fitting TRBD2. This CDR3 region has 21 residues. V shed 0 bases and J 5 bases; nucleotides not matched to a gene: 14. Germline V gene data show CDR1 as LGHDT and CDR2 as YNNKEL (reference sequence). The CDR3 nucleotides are TGTGCCAGCAGCCAAGATCGGGGGGGGACTAGCGGGAGGGCCGAGGTAGATACGCAGTATTTT. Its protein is CASSQDRGGTSGRAEVDTQYF.

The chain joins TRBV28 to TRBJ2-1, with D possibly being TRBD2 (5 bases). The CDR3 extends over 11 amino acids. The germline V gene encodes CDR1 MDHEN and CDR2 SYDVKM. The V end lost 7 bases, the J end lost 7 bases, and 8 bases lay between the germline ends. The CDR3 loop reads CASMGGNEQFF. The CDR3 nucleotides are TGTGCCAGCATGGGCGGGAATGAGCAGTTCTTC.